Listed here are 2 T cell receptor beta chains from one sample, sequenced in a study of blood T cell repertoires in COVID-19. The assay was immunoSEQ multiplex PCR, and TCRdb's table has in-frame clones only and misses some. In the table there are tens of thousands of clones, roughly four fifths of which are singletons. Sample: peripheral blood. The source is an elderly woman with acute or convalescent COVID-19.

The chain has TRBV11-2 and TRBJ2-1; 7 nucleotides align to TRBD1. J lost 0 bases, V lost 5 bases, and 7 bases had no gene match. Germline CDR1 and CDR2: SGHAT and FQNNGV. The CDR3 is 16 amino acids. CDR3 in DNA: TGTGCCAGCAGCATACGGGACAGTAGCTCCTACAATGAGCAGTTCTTC. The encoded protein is CASSIRDSSSYNEQFF.

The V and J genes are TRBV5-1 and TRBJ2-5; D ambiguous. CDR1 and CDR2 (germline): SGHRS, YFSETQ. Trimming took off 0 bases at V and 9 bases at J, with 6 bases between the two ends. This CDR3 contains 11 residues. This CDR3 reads CASSLAESQYF. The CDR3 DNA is TGCGCCAGCAGCTTGGCTGAGTCCCAGTACTTC.